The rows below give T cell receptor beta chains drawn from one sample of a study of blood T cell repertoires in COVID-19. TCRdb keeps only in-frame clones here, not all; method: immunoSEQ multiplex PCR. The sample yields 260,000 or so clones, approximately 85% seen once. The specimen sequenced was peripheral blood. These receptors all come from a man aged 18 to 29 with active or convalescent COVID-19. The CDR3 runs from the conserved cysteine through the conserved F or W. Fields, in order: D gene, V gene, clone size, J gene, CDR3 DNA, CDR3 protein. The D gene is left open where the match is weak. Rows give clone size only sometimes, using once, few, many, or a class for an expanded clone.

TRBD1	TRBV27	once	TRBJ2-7	TGTGCCAGCAGTCTTGGGACAGCCTACGAGCAGTACTTC	CASSLGTAYEQYF
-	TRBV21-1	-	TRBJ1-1	TGTGCCAGCAGCAAAGTAGGCAGGGCGAACACTGAAGCTTTCTTT	CASSKVGRANTEAFF
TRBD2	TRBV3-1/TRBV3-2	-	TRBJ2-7	TGTGCCAGCAGCCAGCCGGGACTAGCGGGGGGGCTGGAGCAGTACTTC	CASSQPGLAGGLEQYF
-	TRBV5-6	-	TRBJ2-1	TGTGCCAGCAGCTTGACGGTGCCTGGCAATGAGCAGTTCTTC	CASSLTVPGNEQFF
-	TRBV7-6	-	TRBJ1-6	TGTGCCAGCAGCTTAGCCGGAGGGCAGGGTAATTCACCCCTCCACTTT	CASSLAGGQGNSPLHF
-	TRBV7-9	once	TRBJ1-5	TGTGCCAGCAGCAAACAGGGCACGAGCAATCAGCCCCAGCATTTT	CASSKQGTSNQPQHF
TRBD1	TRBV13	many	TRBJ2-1	TGTGCCAGCAGTCTCAAGGGGACAGGGGACTACAATGAGCAGTTCTTC	CASSLKGTGDYNEQFF
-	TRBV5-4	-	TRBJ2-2	TGTGCCAGCCTCCCGGGGGAAACGAACACCGGGGAGCTGTTTTTT	CASLPGETNTGELFF
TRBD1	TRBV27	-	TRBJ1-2	TGTGCCAGCAGCCGCACAGGGGAATATGGCTACACCTTC	CASSRTGEYGYTF
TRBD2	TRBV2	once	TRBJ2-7	TGTGCCAGCAGTGACTCCCTAGCGGGCCTGCCCTACGAGCAGTACTTC	CASSDSLAGLPYEQYF
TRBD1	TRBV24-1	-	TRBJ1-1	TGTGCCACCAGTCTACACGCCCCACTAGGGGTCAGGGGGGTGGGCACTGAAGCTTTCTTT	CATSLHAPLGVRGVGTEAFF
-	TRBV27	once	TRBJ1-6	TGTGCCAGCAGTCTCTCGGACTATTCACCCCTCCACTTT	CASSLSDYSPLHF
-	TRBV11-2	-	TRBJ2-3	TGTGCCAGCAGCTCCGATGGGGCCTTGGGCACAGATACGCAGTATTTT	CASSSDGALGTDTQYF
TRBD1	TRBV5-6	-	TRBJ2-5	TGTGCCAGCAGCTCCGGGACAGGGAGGAAAGAGACCCAGTACTTC	CASSSGTGRKETQYF
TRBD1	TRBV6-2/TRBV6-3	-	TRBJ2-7	TGTGCCAGCAGCGACGGGACAGGGGGTCCCTACGAGCAGTACTTC	CASSDGTGGPYEQYF
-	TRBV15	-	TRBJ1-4	TGTGCCACCAGCAGAGATCCGCCAAGGACAGAGAAGGAGCTAGCAGAAAAACTGTTTTTT	CATSRDPPRTEKELAEKLFF
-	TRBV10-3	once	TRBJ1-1	TGTGCCATCAGTGACCTTCCTACAGGGAAGGGCACTGAAGCTTTCTTT	CAISDLPTGKGTEAFF
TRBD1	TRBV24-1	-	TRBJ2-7	TGTGCCACCAGTGATGTGACAGGGCTCTCCTACGAGCAGTACTTC	CATSDVTGLSYEQYF
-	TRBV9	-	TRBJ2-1	TGTGCCAGCAGCCCGATCGGTAGCGGATACAATGAGCAGTTCTTC	CASSPIGSGYNEQFF
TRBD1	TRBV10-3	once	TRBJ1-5	TGTGCCATCAGTCCAGACGGGACAGGGGTGTCTTTGGGCAATCAGCCCCAGCATTTT	CAISPDGTGVSLGNQPQHF
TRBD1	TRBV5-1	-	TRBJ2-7	TGCGCCAGCAGACGGGGACAGGCCCAAAACTACGAGCAGTACTTC	CASRRGQAQNYEQYF
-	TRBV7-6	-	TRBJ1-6	TGTGCCAGCAGCTTACAGGGCGGTAATTCACCCCTCCACTTT	CASSLQGGNSPLHF
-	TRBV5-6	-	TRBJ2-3	TGTGCCAGCTCCTTTGGCTCGGCAGCTAGAATGCAGTATTTT	CASSFGSAARMQYF
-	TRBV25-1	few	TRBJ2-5	TGTGCCAGCGGGGGACAAAGCCTTCAAGAGACCCAGTACTTC	CASGGQSLQETQYF
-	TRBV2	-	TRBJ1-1	TGTGCCACCTCGGGGGACTACGGTGAAGCTTTCTTT	CATSGDYGEAFF
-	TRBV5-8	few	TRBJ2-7	TGTGCCAGCAGCGGATCATCTAGGAGGACTCACTACGAGCAGTACTTC	CASSGSSRRTHYEQYF
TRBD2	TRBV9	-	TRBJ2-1	TGTGCCAGCAGCGTAGTCATTGGCGGGGGGGCCCAAAATGAGCAGTTCTTC	CASSVVIGGGAQNEQFF
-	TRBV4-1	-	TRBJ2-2	TGCGCCAGCAGCCAGCACACACCAACCGGGGAGCTGTTTTTT	CASSQHTPTGELFF
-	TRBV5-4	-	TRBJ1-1	TGTGCCAGCAGGTTGGGCCCGGGTTCGACTGAAGCTTTCTTT	CASRLGPGSTEAFF
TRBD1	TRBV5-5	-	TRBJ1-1	TGTGCCAGCAGCTTCGGGACAGCTCCCATTAACACTGAAGCTTTCTTT	CASSFGTAPINTEAFF
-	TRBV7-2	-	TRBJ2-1	TGTGCCAGCAGCCACCCAGGGGCCCGAGGGCTCTTC	CASSHPGARGLF
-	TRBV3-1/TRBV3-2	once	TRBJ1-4	TGTGCCAGCAGCCCCGGGGGGGTCGGGAAACTGTTTTTT	CASSPGGVGKLFF
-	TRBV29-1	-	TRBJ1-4	TGCAGCGCCAACGAGGGTGAAAAACTGTTTTTT	CSANEGEKLFF
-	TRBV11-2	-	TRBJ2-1	TGTGCCAGCAGCTTAGTGGTCCGGGGGGCGCGTGAGCAGTTCTTC	CASSLVVRGAREQFF
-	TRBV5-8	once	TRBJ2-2	TGTGCCAGCAGCTTGGCTTCGGGTTACACCGGGGAGCTGTTTTTT	CASSLASGYTGELFF
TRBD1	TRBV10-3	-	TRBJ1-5	TGTGCCACGGGACAGGGTAGTGAGCAGCCCCAGCATTTT	CATGQGSEQPQHF
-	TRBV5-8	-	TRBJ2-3	TGTGCCAGCAGCCCACAGGCTCTCTATACGCAGTATTTT	CASSPQALYTQYF
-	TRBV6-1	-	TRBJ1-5	TGTGCCAGCAGTGAAGCCGGGGGCCAGCATTTT	CASSEAGGQHF
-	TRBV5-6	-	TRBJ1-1	TGTGCCAGCAGCCCAGGGAACACTGAAGCTTTCTTT	CASSPGNTEAFF
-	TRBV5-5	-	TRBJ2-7	TGTGCCAGCAGCTTGGCTCGCGGTTCCTACGAGCAGTACTTC	CASSLARGSYEQYF
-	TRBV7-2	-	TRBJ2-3	TGTGCCAGCAGCTTAGCAGGGACTAGCACAGATACGCAGTATTTT	CASSLAGTSTDTQYF
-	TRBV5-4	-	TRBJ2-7	TGTGCCAGCAGTTCTCCGGGATTAAGCTCCTACGAGCAGTACTTC	CASSSPGLSSYEQYF
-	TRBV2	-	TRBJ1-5	TGTGCCAGCTGGGGAGGGTGGGGACCTTATAGCAATCAGCCCCAGCATTTT	CASWGGWGPYSNQPQHF
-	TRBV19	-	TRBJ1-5	TGTGCCAGTAGTATTAGGAAACAGGACATAAATCAGCCCCAGCATTTT	CASSIRKQDINQPQHF
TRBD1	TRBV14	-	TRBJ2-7	TGTGCCAGCACCCATTCCGGGACAGGGTCGTACGAGCAGTACTTC	CASTHSGTGSYEQYF
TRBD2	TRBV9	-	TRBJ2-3	TGTGCCAGCAGCGAGGGTAGCGGGGTGGGCACAGATACGCAGTATTTT	CASSEGSGVGTDTQYF
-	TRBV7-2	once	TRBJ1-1	TGTGCCAGCAGCCCCCGGACAGTCATGAACACTGAAGCTTTCTTT	CASSPRTVMNTEAFF
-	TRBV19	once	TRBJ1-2	TGTGCCAGTACCCCAAATCGCGCCAGCGGGGGCTACACCTTC	CASTPNRASGGYTF
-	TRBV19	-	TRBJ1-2	TGTGCCAGTAGTATGAACAGGTTCTATGGCTACACCTTC	CASSMNRFYGYTF
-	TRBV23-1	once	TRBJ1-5	TGCGCCAGCAGTCACCGGACAGCGGATCAGCCCCAGCATTTT	CASSHRTADQPQHF
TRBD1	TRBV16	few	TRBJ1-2	TGTGCCAGCAGCCATCCGGGACAGGGGCGGTTTGGTGGCTACACCTTC	CASSHPGQGRFGGYTF
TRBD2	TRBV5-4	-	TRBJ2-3	TGTGCCAGCAGCTTCGGACTAGCGGGGGGGCCATCAACAGATACGCAGTATTTT	CASSFGLAGGPSTDTQYF
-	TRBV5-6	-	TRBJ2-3	TGTGCCAGCAGCGGTACTTTGGATACGCAGTATTTT	CASSGTLDTQYF
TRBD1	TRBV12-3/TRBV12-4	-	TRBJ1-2	TGTGCCAGCAGCCTAAGGACAGGGGTCGGCTACACCTTC	CASSLRTGVGYTF
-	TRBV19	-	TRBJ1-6	TGTGCCAGTAACCCGGGAAAAGAGGGCAGTAATTCACCCCTCCACTTT	CASNPGKEGSNSPLHF
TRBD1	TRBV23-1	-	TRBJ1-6	TGCGCCAGCAGTCAATCTCGGACAGGGAATTCACCCCTCCACTTT	CASSQSRTGNSPLHF
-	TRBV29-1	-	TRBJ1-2	TGCAGCGCCGATCGATGGGGGGGCAATGGCTACACCTTC	CSADRWGGNGYTF
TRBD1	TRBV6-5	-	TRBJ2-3	TGTGCCAGCAGTTACAGGGGGCGGAACACAGATACGCAGTATTTT	CASSYRGRNTDTQYF
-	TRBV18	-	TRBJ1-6	TGTGCCAGCTCACCCACGCCAGAGGGAGGCTCACCCCTCCACTTT	CASSPTPEGGSPLHF
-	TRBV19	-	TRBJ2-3	TGTGCCAGTAGTGCGGGACTTGGTGGGAGCACAGATACGCAGTATTTT	CASSAGLGGSTDTQYF